Listed here are 13 T cell receptor beta chains from one sample, sequenced in a study of human T cells and chemical hapten exposure. TCRdb reanalysed the RACE reads using MiXCR and keeps one entry per CDR3 protein. This sample has about 120,000 distinct CDR3 sequences, with about 14% found just once. Time point here: pre-sensitization, week 0. Treatment described: therapeutic diphenylcyclopropenone sensitization with weekly scalp DPC. Sequenced here: whole blood, sampled in connection with sensitization to the hapten diphenylcyclopropenone (DPC). The receptors here all came from a woman younger than 30 with alopecia areata. Some clones in this sample may be carry-over from other donors' samples.

The chain uses TRBV3-1 and TRBJ1-2, with 10 bases matching TRBD1. V dropped 0 bases and J dropped 4; count of bases not matched to a gene: 2. Germline V CDR1 and CDR2: LGHDT, YNNKEL (reference sequence). The CDR3 extends over 15 amino acids. The CDR3 sequence: CASSQDWTGGYGYTF. The CDR3 nucleotides read TGTGCCAGCAGCCAAGATTGGACAGGGGGCTATGGCTACACCTTC. Full variable domain (missing parts from reference TRBV3-1 and TRBJ1-2): DTAVSQTPKYLVTQMGNDKSIKCEQNLGHDTMYWYKQDSKKFLKIMFSYNNKELIINETVPNRFSPKSPDKAHLNLHINSLELGDSAVYFCASSQDWTGGYGYTFGSGTRLTVV.

There are a few counts of this clonotype. The J gene is TRBJ1-1, the V gene TRBV4-3; 7 nucleotides match TRBD1. CDR3 length: 16 residues. V lost 0 bases, J lost 3 bases, and 7 bases stayed unmatched. From germline, CDR1 is LGHNA and CDR2 YSLEER. The CDR3 sequence: CASSQEGQLEDTEAFF. The CDR3 nucleotides are TGCGCCAGCAGCCAAGAGGGACAGTTGGAGGACACTGAAGCTTTCTTT.

This chain uses TRBV11-2 with TRBJ2-3, with 11 positions matching TRBD2. J gave up 6 bases and V 2 bases, and 7 bases lay outside the gene matches. This CDR3 contains 16 residues. Germline CDR1 SGHAT, CDR2 FQNNGV. Here the CDR3 DNA reads TGTGCCAGCAGCTTATCTAGCGGGGGGTCGTCGGATACGCAGTATTTT. This encodes CASSLSSGGSSDTQYF.

The chain uses TRBV12-3 or TRBV12-4 and TRBJ1-1; 8 bases align to TRBD1. V shed 6 bases, J shed 3 bases, and the junction held 9 bases outside the gene matches. The CDR3 loop spans 15 amino acids. The chain's CDR3 is CASRDRQGRDTEAFF. CDR3 in DNA: TGTGCCAGCAGGGATCGACAGGGGAGGGACACTGAAGCTTTCTTT.

Many counts were recorded for this clonotype. V and J are TRBV4-3 and TRBJ2-5, with D perhaps given as TRBD1 or TRBD2 (6 bases each). V lost 2 bases and J 3 bases, leaving 16 bases between the germline ends. Germline lookup yields CDR1 LGHNA and CDR2 YSLEER. CDR3 length: 16 amino acids. CDR3 DNA sequence: TGCGCCAGCAGCCAATACGGGGGCAGCGGAGAAGAGACCCAGTACTTC. Its translation: CASSQYGGSGEETQYF.

This clonotype was recorded many times. The CDR3 coding sequence is TGTGCCAGCAGCCCGGGGGGCGGTGAGACCCAGTACTTC. This codes for CASSPGGGETQYF. J is TRBJ2-5 and V is TRBV7-6; possibly TRBD2 for D (7 bases). V lost 5 bases to trimming and J lost 5 bases, with 12 bases between them. This CDR3 has 13 residues. CDR1 SGHVS and CDR2 FNYEAQ come from the germline V gene.

This clonotype was counted only a few times. V and J are TRBV29-1 and TRBJ1-1; TRBD1 might be the D (5 bases). CDR3 length: 14 amino acids. Per the germline V gene, CDR1 is SQVTM and CDR2 is ANQGSEA. Trimming left V 5 bases short and J 4 bases short, with 17 bases between. CDR3 DNA sequence: TGCAGCGTTAGGGGAGGGAGAGGTAGCACTGAAGCTTTCTTT. Encoded protein: CSVRGGRGSTEAFF.

This clonotype has a handful of counts. This chain joins TRBV9 and TRBJ1-2; D gene unclear. The CDR3 covers 15 residues. Germline loops: CDR1 SGDLS, CDR2 YYNGEE. Trimming removed 4 bases at V and 0 bases at J, with 13 bases between. The CDR3 sequence is CASSPGTGSNYGYTF. The CDR3 DNA reads TGTGCCAGCAGCCCTGGCACTGGGTCTAACTATGGCTACACCTTC. Full variable domain (rest looked up from reference TRBV9 and TRBJ1-2): DSGVTQTPKHLITATGQRVTLRCSPRSGDLSVYWYQQSLDQGLQFLIQYYNGEERAKGNILERFSAQQFPDLHSELNLSSLELGDSALYFCASSPGTGSNYGYTFGSGTRLTVV.

The chain has TRBV7-6 and TRBJ1-6, with unresolved D. CDR3 size: 13 residues. Per germline, CDR1 SGHVS and CDR2 FNYEAQ. Trimming left V 5 bases short and J 6 bases short, with 8 bases between. The CDR3: CASSQVLNSPLHF. The CDR3, as DNA: TGTGCCAGCAGCCAGGTCCTTAATTCACCCCTCCACTTT.

This chain uses TRBV28 with TRBJ1-2, with unresolved D. Trimming stripped 3 bases from V and 5 bases from J, with 7 bases between. The CDR3 is made up of 12 amino acids. Germline V gene data show CDR1 as MDHEN and CDR2 as SYDVKM. The CDR3 spells CASSLRRYGYTF. The CDR3 bases are TGTGCCAGCAGTTTGAGGCGGTATGGCTACACCTTC.

This clonotype appeared a few times. The chain couples TRBV20-1 to TRBJ1-6, with 7 bases fitting TRBD1. CDR1 is DFQATT, CDR2 SNEGSKA, per germline (reference sequence). The CDR3 length is 20 residues. The junction had 23 bases not matched to a gene; V was cut back by 2 bases and J by 7 bases. DNA of the CDR3: TGCAGTGCTAGAATAGGGGAGACAGGGTTATTTTCCTCCTCAAATTCACCCCTCCACTTT. Translating gives CSARIGETGLFSSSNSPLHF.

The gene calls are TRBV4-3 and TRBJ2-5; no definite D call. V lost 0 bases and J 5 bases, leaving 7 bases between the germline ends. The CDR3 has 13 amino acids. Germline lookup yields CDR1 LGHNA and CDR2 YSLEER. CDR3 sequence: CASSQDISETQYF. The CDR3 DNA reads as TGCGCCAGCAGCCAAGATATCAGCGAGACCCAGTACTTC.

V usage is TRBV25-1 and J usage is TRBJ2-7, with 7 bases aligning to TRBD1. The CDR3 extends over 13 amino acids. With V trimmed by 3 bases and J by 2 bases, 1 base remained unmatched. Germline V gene data show CDR1 as MGHDK and CDR2 as SYGVNS. The CDR3 DNA sequence: TGTGCCAGCAGTGATCAGGGGGCCTACGAGCAGTACTTC. Translation: CASSDQGAYEQYF.